The 5 T cell receptor beta chains in this list originate from one sample, sequenced in a study of cytomegalovirus exposure and HLA in healthy donors. Profiled with immunoSEQ multiplex PCR; TCRdb holds only in-frame clones, not every one. The profile shows tens of thousands of clones, approximately 93% of them singletons. Sample: PBMCs. The receptor source for this set is a man aged 18 to 30 in good health and CMV-seropositive.

V is TRBV6-5 and J is TRBJ2-2; D remains ambiguous. Per the germline V gene, CDR1 is MNHEY and CDR2 is SVGAGI. The ends were cut back, 6 bases at V and 0 bases at J, with 11 bases in the middle. This CDR3 comprises 15 residues. This chain's CDR3 is CASSPGSANTGELFF. The CDR3 DNA sequence: TGTGCCAGCAGCCCCGGCAGCGCGAACACCGGGGAGCTGTTTTTT.

This clone was found once. The chain links TRBV4-1 to TRBJ2-7, with 10 bases matching TRBD2. CDR3 length equals 17 residues. V shed 1 base, J shed 0 bases, and the junction held 6 bases outside the gene matches. Germline V gene data show CDR1 as MGHRA and CDR2 as YSYEKL. The CDR3 loop is CASSQATSGQSSYEQYF. CDR3 nucleotides: TGCGCCAGCAGCCAAGCGACTAGCGGGCAAAGCTCCTACGAGCAGTACTTC.

The chain links TRBV28 to TRBJ2-7, with 8 bases lining up with TRBD2. Germline values: CDR1 MDHEN, CDR2 SYDVKM. CDR3 length equals 12 residues. V trimming: 6 bases; J trimming: 7 bases; junction bases outside the gene matches: 5. CDR3 amino acids: CASSREGLEQYF. The CDR3 coding sequence is TGTGCCAGCAGCCGGGAGGGCCTGGAGCAGTACTTC.

This chain links TRBV6-6 with TRBJ2-5, with a possible D match to TRBD2 (6 bases). Germline-derived CDR1 and CDR2 are MNHNY and SVGAGI (reference sequence). The CDR3 totals 14 residues. V was pared by 4 bases and J by 2 bases, with 11 bases between. The CDR3 region has the DNA TGTGCCAGCAGTTCCGGGACTTCTCAAGAGACCCAGTACTTC. It codes for CASSSGTSQETQYF.

This rearrangement joins TRBV9 to TRBJ1-2, with 8 bases aligning to TRBD1. The trim removed 5 bases at V and 0 bases at J, leaving 9 bases unmatched. Per the germline V gene, CDR1 is SGDLS and CDR2 is YYNGEE. The CDR3 spans 16 residues. This chain's CDR3 is CASSSSGQGANYGYTF. The CDR3 nucleotides are TGTGCCAGCAGTTCTTCCGGACAGGGAGCTAACTATGGCTACACCTTC.